Listed below are T cell receptor beta chains from one sample, sequenced in a study of blood T cells in healthy people across ages. A single record per CDR3 protein comes from TCRdb applying MiXCR to the 5' RACE reads. This table holds about 1.8 million distinct CDR3 sequences, 49% found once. Sample: blood. These receptor sequences come from a woman aged 40 to 50 in good health. The CDR3 runs from the conserved cysteine through the conserved F or W. A D gene is named only where the DNA matches it firmly. Rows give clone size only sometimes, using once, few, many, or a class for an expanded clone.

TRBJ2-1 TRBD1 TRBV15 - TGTGCCACCAGCAGATCGGGACAGGAGGTCAATGAGCAGTTCTTC CATSRSGQEVNEQFF
TRBJ2-5 - TRBV20-1 - TGCAGTGCTAGAAAGCCGTTTTTCGGTGAGACCCAGTACTTC CSARKPFFGETQYF
TRBJ2-5 - TRBV20-1 - TGCAGTCCGACCGGACTGAGGGAGACCCAGTACTTC CSPTGLRETQYF
TRBJ2-1 TRBD2 TRBV4-2 once TGTGCCAGCAGCCCTACCGCAGCGGGGGGCCCTAGCTCCCACAATGAGCAGTTCTTC CASSPTAAGGPSSHNEQFF
TRBJ1-6 - TRBV27 - TGTGCCAGCCAGCCGAGCTCCTATAATTCACCCCTCCACTTT CASQPSSYNSPLHF
TRBJ1-4 - TRBV6-5 - TGTGCCAGCAGTTACAGCAGCAGGGGAAATGAAAAACTGTTTTTT CASSYSSRGNEKLFF
TRBJ2-1 TRBD1 TRBV6-4 many TGTGCCAGCAGGAAGGACAGGGTGGACGGTAAGCAGTTCTTC CASRKDRVDGKQFF
TRBJ2-1 TRBD1 TRBV25-1 - TGTGCCAGCAGGCACCGGGACAGGGGGTCCTACAATGAGCAGTTCTTC CASRHRDRGSYNEQFF
TRBJ2-7 - TRBV7-9 - TGTGCCAGCAGCGCCCGGGACATAATCTACGAGCAGTACTTC CASSARDIIYEQYF
TRBJ2-1 TRBD2 TRBV12-3/TRBV12-4 few TGTGCCAGCAGAGGACTAGCGGGAAGCTCCTACAATGAGCAGTTCTTC CASRGLAGSSYNEQFF
TRBJ2-1 TRBD2 TRBV4-2 - TGTGCCAGCAGCCAAGGCGGGGGGCGAACGGCCTACAATGAGCAGTTCTTC CASSQGGGRTAYNEQFF
TRBJ2-7 TRBD2 TRBV19 - TGTGCCAGTAGTGACCTTCGGGGGGTTTACGAGCAGTACTTC CASSDLRGVYEQYF
TRBJ2-5 TRBD2 TRBV29-1 - TGCAGCTTCCTAGGTGGCGGGGGTGGAGAGACCCAGTACTTC CSFLGGGGGETQYF
TRBJ2-7 - TRBV4-1 - TGCGCCAGCAGCCAATTCGTTGGGACTCCCGTTTACGAGCAGTACTTC CASSQFVGTPVYEQYF
TRBJ2-5 - TRBV6-2/TRBV6-3 few TGTGCCAGCACAGGGCAGCTCAAGGGGGGCCAGTACTTC CASTGQLKGGQYF
TRBJ2-1 TRBD2 TRBV3-1 few TGTGCCAGCAGCCAAGTGGCTAGCGGGGGGACCAGCTCCTACAATGAGCAGTTCTTC CASSQVASGGTSSYNEQFF
TRBJ2-1 TRBD1 TRBV6-1 - TGTGCCAGCAGCTCCACAGGGGCCTACAATGAGCAGTTCTTC CASSSTGAYNEQFF
TRBJ1-1 - TRBV7-9 - TGTGTCAGCAGCTTATCAGCTAACACTGAAGCTTTCTTT CVSSLSANTEAFF
TRBJ2-2 TRBD1 TRBV9 once TGTGCCAGCAGCGTACGGGACAGCAACACCGGGGAGCTGTTTTTT CASSVRDSNTGELFF
TRBJ2-6 TRBD1 TRBV20-1 few TGCAGTGCTCCCCGCGGGACAGGGGGCTCTGGGGCCAACGTCCTGACTTTC CSAPRGTGGSGANVLTF
TRBJ2-4 TRBD1 TRBV27 - TGTGCCAGCAGGCGGACAGCGGGACAGGGGGCGCGGGCCCTCGAAAACATTCAGTACTTC CASRRTAGQGARALENIQYF
TRBJ1-2 TRBD1 TRBV7-2 - TGTGCCAGCAGCTTAGTTACAGGGGGCATAAACTATGGCTACACCTTC CASSLVTGGINYGYTF
TRBJ1-2 - TRBV6-2/TRBV6-3 - TGTGCCAGCAGTTACGCCTCCAGGGGTAGTGGCTACACCTTC CASSYASRGSGYTF
TRBJ1-4 - TRBV7-6 - TGTGCCAGCAGCCAATCGTGGACTAATGAAAAACTGTTTTTT CASSQSWTNEKLFF
TRBJ1-2 - TRBV24-1 - TGTGCCACCAGTACCGGGCTATCTAACTATGGCTACACCTTC CATSTGLSNYGYTF
TRBJ2-7 TRBD1 TRBV4-3 - TGCGCCAGCAGCCAAGATTCTGGACAGGGGGGGTACAATGAGCAGTACTTC CASSQDSGQGGYNEQYF
TRBJ1-2 - TRBV12-3/TRBV12-4 - TGTGCCAGCAGTTCAGGCGTCGGAGGGTTTAGGGGCTACACCTTC CASSSGVGGFRGYTF
TRBJ2-3 - TRBV5-1 - TGCGCCAGCAGCTTGGCCGAGGTAACTAGCACAGATACGCAGTATTTT CASSLAEVTSTDTQYF
TRBJ2-5 - TRBV20-1 - TGCAGTGCTAGACCCGTGGCGGGGTCCCAAGAGACCCAGTACTTC CSARPVAGSQETQYF
TRBJ2-1 TRBD2 TRBV11-2 few TGTGCCAGCACCTCGAACGGGGGGTATCGAGAGCAGTTCTTC CASTSNGGYREQFF
TRBJ1-2 TRBD1 TRBV4-1 few TGCGCCAGCAGCCGACCGGGACAGGGACATGGCTACACCTTC CASSRPGQGHGYTF
TRBJ2-5 - TRBV3-1 - TGTGCCAGCGGCCGGTTAGAGACCCAGTACTTC CASGRLETQYF
TRBJ2-3 - TRBV15 - TGTGCCACCAGCTCGGGGTATACCACAGATACGCAGTATTTT CATSSGYTTDTQYF
TRBJ2-1 TRBD2 TRBV18 - TGTGCCAGCTCAAGAGCAAGAGCGGGGCAGACCTACAATGAGCAGTTCTTC CASSRARAGQTYNEQFF
TRBJ2-7 TRBD2 TRBV27 - TGTGCCAGCACCGTAGCGGGGGGCCATTACGAGCAGTACTTC CASTVAGGHYEQYF
TRBJ1-4 - TRBV19 - TGTGCCAGTAGCTTCCGGGCCGCAACTAATGAAAAACTGTTTTTT CASSFRAATNEKLFF
TRBJ2-5 - TRBV7-6 - TGTGCCAGCAGCTCATACCCGGGGGGCCTCCAAGAGACCCAGTACTTC CASSSYPGGLQETQYF
TRBJ1-2 - TRBV7-2 - TGTGCCAGCAGCTTCGGATACAGGGCCTATGGCTACACCTTC CASSFGYRAYGYTF
TRBJ2-5 TRBD1 TRBV28 few TGTGCCAGCAGTTTTGTGGCGACAGGGGGCGTAGAGACCCAGTACTTC CASSFVATGGVETQYF
TRBJ2-1 - TRBV18 - TGTGCCAGCTCACCACTCCTAGCCCAGCCCCGGGCGGAGCAGTTCTTC CASSPLLAQPRAEQFF
TRBJ2-7 - TRBV20-1 - TGCAGTGCTAGAGATCAACGGGTTTTCGGTGAGAACGAGCAGTACTTC CSARDQRVFGENEQYF
TRBJ2-3 - TRBV20-1 - TGCAGTGCTAACGGACCTAGCACAGATACGCAGTATTTT CSANGPSTDTQYF
TRBJ1-6 - TRBV7-9 few TGTGCCAGCAGCTTAGGTTCGGATTCACCCCTCCACTTT CASSLGSDSPLHF
TRBJ1-2 TRBD1 TRBV4-3 few TGCGCCAGCAGCCAAGAATTTCAGGGGGGAAATGGCTACACCTTC CASSQEFQGGNGYTF
TRBJ2-1 - TRBV4-2 few TGTGCCAGCAGCCCATCCCAAAATGAGCAGTTCTTC CASSPSQNEQFF
TRBJ2-7 - TRBV6-2/TRBV6-3 once TGTGCCAGCAGCCCCGTAGGGGCGTCCTACGAGCAGTACTTC CASSPVGASYEQYF
TRBJ1-2 TRBD1 TRBV7-8 - TGTGCCAGCAGCAGCAGGACAGGGTTCGGCTACACCTTC CASSSRTGFGYTF
TRBJ2-4 - TRBV5-1 few TGCGCCAGCAGCTTGCCATGGGGAAGAATTCAGTACTTC CASSLPWGRIQYF
TRBJ2-5 - TRBV29-1 few TGCAGCACAGTACCTGGAGGGCAAGAGACCCAGTACTTC CSTVPGGQETQYF
TRBJ2-7 - TRBV27 - TGTGCCAGCAGTTCGACCCCTCCCTACGAGCAGTACTTC CASSSTPPYEQYF
TRBJ2-3 - TRBV18 - TGTGCCAGCTCACCGGCAGACACAGATACGCAGTATTTT CASSPADTDTQYF
TRBJ2-5 - TRBV7-9 - TGTGCCAGCAGCGGACACAAGGGCGGATACTTC CASSGHKGGYF
TRBJ1-2 - TRBV25-1 - TGTGCCAGCAGTCAGGGTAGCGCGTGGAGTGGCTATGGCTACACCTTC CASSQGSAWSGYGYTF
TRBJ2-3 TRBD2 TRBV12-3/TRBV12-4 - TGTGCCAGCAGTCTGGGGGGGGTCCTAGATCGGCCCCAGTATTTT CASSLGGVLDRPQYF